This entry describes one TCR beta chain. Its specificity is unknown. The sample comes from a study of response to subunit inactivated influenza vaccine. Findings and limits, study-wide: It was the authors' suggestion that each seasonal influenza vaccination recruits few new T cells.

The V gene lost 8 bases and the J gene lost 5 bases, with 10 bases spanning the gap. CDR3 length equals 11 residues. Germline CDR1 DFQATT, CDR2 SNEGSKA (reference sequence). TCRdb fed the RT-PCR reads into MiXCR, producing one record per CDR3 protein. Of roughly 570,000 distinct CDR3 sequences listed, approximately 15% are singletons. The chain recombines TRBV20-1 with TRBJ2-1; D is unresolved. The sequence was collected from a man aged 50 to 60 who received an inactivated influenza vaccine. Here the sequenced sample was PBMCs from blood, taken 12 days after vaccination. As DNA, the CDR3 is TGCAGTTTGGGGTCACACAATGAGCAGTTCTTC. This gives the protein CSLGSHNEQFF.